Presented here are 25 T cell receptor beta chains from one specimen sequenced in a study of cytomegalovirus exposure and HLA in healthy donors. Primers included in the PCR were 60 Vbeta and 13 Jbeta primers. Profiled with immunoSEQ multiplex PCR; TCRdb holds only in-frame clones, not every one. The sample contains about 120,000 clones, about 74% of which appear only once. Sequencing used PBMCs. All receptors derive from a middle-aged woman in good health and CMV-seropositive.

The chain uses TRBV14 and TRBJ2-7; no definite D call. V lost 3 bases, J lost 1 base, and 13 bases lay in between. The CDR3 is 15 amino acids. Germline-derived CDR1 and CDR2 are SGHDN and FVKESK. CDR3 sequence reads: CASSHRLAGSYEQYF. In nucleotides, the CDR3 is TGTGCCAGCAGCCATCGCCTCGCCGGTTCCTACGAGCAGTACTTC.

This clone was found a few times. The CDR3 DNA follows: TGCGCCAGCAGTGGTGGGCTACCCTACGAGCAGTACTTC. Translating gives CASSGGLPYEQYF. This sequence joins TRBV10-2 and TRBJ2-7; D uncertain. V was trimmed by 4 bases and J by 2 bases, leaving 9 bases between them. CDR3 length: 13 amino acids. Germline CDR1 reads WSHSY; CDR2 reads SAAADI.

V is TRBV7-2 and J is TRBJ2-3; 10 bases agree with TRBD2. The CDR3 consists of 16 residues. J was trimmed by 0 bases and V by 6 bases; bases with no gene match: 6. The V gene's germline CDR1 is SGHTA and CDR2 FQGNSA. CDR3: CASRTTSGLSTDTQYF. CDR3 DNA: TGTGCCAGCAGAACGACTAGCGGGCTTAGCACAGATACGCAGTATTTT.

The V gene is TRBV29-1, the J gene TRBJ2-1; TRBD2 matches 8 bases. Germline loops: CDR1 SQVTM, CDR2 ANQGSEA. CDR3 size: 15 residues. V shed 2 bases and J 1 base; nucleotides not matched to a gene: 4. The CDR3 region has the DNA TGCAGCGTTGAAAGGCGGGGGGATTCCTACAATGAGCAGTTCTTC. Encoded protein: CSVERRGDSYNEQFF.

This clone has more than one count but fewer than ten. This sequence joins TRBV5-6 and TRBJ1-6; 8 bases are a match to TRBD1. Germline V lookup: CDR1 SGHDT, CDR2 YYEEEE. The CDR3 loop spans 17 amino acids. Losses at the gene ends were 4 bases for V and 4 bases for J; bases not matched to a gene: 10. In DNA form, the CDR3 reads TGTGCCAGCAGCAACCAAGGACAGGGTTCTTATAATTCACCCCTCCACTTT. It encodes CASSNQGQGSYNSPLHF.

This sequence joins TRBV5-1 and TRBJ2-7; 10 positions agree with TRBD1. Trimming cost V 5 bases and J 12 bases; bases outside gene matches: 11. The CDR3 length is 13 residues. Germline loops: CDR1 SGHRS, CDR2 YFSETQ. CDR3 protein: CASSPGQGREGYF. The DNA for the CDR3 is TGCGCCAGCAGTCCGGGACAGGGGAGGGAGGGGTACTTC. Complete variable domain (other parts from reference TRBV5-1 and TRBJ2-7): KAGVTQTPRYLIKTRGQQVTLSCSPISGHRSVSWYQQTPGQGLQFLFEYFSETQRNKGNFPGRFSGRQFSNSRSEMNVSTLELGDSALYLCASSPGQGREGYFGPGTRLTVT.

The CDR3 DNA is TGTGCCAGTAGTATTCAGCTAGCGGATACGCAGTATTTT. Its protein product is CASSIQLADTQYF. The chain is built from TRBV19 and TRBJ2-3, with D maybe TRBD2 (6 bases). Trimming left V 3 bases short and J 6 bases short, with 10 bases between. The CDR3 is made up of 13 amino acids. Germline lookup yields CDR1 LNHDA and CDR2 SQIVND (reference sequence).

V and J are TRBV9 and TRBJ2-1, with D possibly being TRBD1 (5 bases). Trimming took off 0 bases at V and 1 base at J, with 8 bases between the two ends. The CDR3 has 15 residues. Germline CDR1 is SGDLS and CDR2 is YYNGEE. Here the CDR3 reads CASSVDGASYNEQFF. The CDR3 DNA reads TGTGCCAGCAGCGTAGATGGGGCGTCCTACAATGAGCAGTTCTTC.

CDR3 nucleotides: TGTGCCAGCAGCCTAGGACAGGGACTCTATGGCTACACCTTC. It is translated as CASSLGQGLYGYTF. V gene TRBV7-9 combines with J gene TRBJ1-2; TRBD1 agrees at 8 bases. V lost 5 bases and J lost 4; bases outside the gene matches: 6. The CDR3 sequence is 14 residues long. The germline gives CDR1 SEHNR, CDR2 FQNEAQ (reference sequence).

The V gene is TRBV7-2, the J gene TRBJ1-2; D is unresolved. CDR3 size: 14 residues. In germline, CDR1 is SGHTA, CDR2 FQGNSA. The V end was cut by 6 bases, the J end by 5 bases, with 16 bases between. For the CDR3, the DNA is TGTGCCAGCAGGACGGATTTCCGAGGTTATGGCTACACCTTC. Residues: CASRTDFRGYGYTF.

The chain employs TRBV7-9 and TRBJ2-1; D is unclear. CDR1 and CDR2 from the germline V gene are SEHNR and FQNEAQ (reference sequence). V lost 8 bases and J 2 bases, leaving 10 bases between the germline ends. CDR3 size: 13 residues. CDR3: CASDRLPYNEQFF. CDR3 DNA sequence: TGTGCCAGCGATCGACTCCCCTACAATGAGCAGTTCTTC.

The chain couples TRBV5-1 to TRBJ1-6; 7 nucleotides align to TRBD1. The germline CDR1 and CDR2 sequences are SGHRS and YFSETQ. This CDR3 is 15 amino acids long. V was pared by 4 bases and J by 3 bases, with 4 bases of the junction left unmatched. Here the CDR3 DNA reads TGCGCCAGCAGCCAAGGGGACAGCTATAATTCACCCCTCCACTTT. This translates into CASSQGDSYNSPLHF.

CDR3 loop: CASSPAGADYGYTF. CDR3 nucleotide sequence: TGTGCCAGCTCACCGGCAGGGGCTGACTATGGCTACACCTTC. This rearrangement joins TRBV18 to TRBJ1-2, with a tentative D call TRBD1 (6 bases). CDR1 KGHSH and CDR2 LQKENI come from the germline V gene. V lost 3 bases, J lost 3 bases, and 11 bases lay in between. The CDR3 has 14 residues.

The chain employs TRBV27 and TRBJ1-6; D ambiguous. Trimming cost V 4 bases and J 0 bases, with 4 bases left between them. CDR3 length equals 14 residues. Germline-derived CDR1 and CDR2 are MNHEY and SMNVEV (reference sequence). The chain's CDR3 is CASSSSSYNSPLHF. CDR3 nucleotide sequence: TGTGCCAGCAGTTCGAGCTCCTATAATTCACCCCTCCACTTT.

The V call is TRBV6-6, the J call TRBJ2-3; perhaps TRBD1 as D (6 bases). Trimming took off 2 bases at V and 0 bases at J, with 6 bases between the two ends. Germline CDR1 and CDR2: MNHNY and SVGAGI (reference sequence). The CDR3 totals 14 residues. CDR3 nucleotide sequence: TGTGCCAGCAGTTACAGGGGGAGCACAGATACGCAGTATTTT. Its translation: CASSYRGSTDTQYF.

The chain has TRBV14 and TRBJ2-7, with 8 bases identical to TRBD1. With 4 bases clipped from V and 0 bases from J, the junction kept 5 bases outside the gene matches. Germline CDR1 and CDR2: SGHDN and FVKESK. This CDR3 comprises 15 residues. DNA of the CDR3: TGTGCCAGCAGCCGGTACAGGGGGATCTCCTACGAGCAGTACTTC. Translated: CASSRYRGISYEQYF.

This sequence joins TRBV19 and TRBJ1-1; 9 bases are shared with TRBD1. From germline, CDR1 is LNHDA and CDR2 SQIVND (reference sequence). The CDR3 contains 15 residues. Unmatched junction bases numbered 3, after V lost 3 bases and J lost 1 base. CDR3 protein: CASSIRTGENTEAFF. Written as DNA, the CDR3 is TGTGCCAGTAGTATCCGGACAGGGGAGAACACTGAAGCTTTCTTT.

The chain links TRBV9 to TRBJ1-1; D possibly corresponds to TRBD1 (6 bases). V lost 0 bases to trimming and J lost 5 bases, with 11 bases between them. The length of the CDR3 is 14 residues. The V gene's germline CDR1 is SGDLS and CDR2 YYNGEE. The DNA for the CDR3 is TGTGCCAGCAGCGTAGCGGACAGTGGGACTGAAGCTTTCTTT. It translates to CASSVADSGTEAFF.

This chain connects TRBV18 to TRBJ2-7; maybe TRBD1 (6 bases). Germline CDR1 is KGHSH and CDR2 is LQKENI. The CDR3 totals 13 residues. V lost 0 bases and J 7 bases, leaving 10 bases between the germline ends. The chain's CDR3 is CASSPPNRAEQYF. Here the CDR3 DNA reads TGTGCCAGCTCACCACCTAACAGGGCTGAGCAGTACTTC. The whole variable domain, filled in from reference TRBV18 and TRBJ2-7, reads NAGVMQNPRHLVRRRGQEARLRCSPMKGHSHVYWYRQLPEEGLKFMVYLQKENIIDESGMPKERFSAEFPKEGPSILRIQQVVRGDSAAYFCASSPPNRAEQYFGPGTRLTVT.

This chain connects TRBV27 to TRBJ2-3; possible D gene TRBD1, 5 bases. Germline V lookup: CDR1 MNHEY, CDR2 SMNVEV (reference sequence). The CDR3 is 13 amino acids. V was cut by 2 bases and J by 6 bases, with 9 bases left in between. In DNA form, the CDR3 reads TGTGCCAGCAGTTTAAGGGGATTTGATACGCAGTATTTT. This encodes CASSLRGFDTQYF.

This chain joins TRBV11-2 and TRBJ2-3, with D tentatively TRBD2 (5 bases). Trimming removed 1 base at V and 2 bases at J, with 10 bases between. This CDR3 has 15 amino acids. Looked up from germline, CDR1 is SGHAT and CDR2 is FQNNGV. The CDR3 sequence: CASSLVGGYTDTQYF. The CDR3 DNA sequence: TGTGCCAGCAGCTTAGTTGGAGGCTACACAGATACGCAGTATTTT.

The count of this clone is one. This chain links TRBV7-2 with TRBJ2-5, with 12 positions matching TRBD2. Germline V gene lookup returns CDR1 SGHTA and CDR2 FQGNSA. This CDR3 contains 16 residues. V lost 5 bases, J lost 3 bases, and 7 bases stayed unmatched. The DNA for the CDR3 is TGTGCCAGCAGCCTGGGGCTAGCGGGAGGGGAAGAGACCCAGTACTTC. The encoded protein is CASSLGLAGGEETQYF.

CDR3 in DNA: TGCAGCGTTATATGGGACAGGGGTGGTACTGAAGCTTTCTTT. It specifies CSVIWDRGGTEAFF. This chain links TRBV29-1 with TRBJ1-1; 10 bases line up with TRBD1. Germline CDR1 is SQVTM and CDR2 is ANQGSEA. There are 14 residues in the CDR3. V lost 5 bases, J lost 5 bases, and 8 bases stayed unmatched.

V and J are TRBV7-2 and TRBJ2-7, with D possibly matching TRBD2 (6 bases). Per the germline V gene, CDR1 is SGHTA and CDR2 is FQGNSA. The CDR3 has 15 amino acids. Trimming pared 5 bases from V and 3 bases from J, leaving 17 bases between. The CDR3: CASSRTGGRSYEQYF. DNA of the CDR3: TGTGCCAGCAGCCGCACAGGAGGGCGAAGCTACGAGCAGTACTTC.

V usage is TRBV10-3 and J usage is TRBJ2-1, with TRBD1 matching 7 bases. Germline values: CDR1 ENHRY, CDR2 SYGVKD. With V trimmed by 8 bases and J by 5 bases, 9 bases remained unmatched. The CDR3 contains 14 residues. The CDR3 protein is CAIGPGQTNNEQFF. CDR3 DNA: TGTGCCATCGGGCCGGGACAGACGAACAATGAGCAGTTCTTC.